This TCR beta chain appears in the sequencing data of a study of T-cell memory formation after mild COVID-19. TCRdb reprocessed the 5' RACE reads via MiXCR and lists one record per CDR3 protein. The sample includes roughly 580,000 distinct CDR3 sequences, more than 15% of them seen just once. Worth noting for this clonotype: Its target is not known.

CDR3 length: 16 amino acids. V lost 4 bases to trimming and J lost 6 bases; unmatched junction nucleotides: 10. Germline V lookup: CDR1 SGHVS, CDR2 FNYEAQ. General study points: CD8+ contracting clones occupied EMRA, while CD4+ ones occupied mainly CM and EM. Clones contracting across day 15 to 85 had a balanced CD4/CD8 profile; later expanding clones leaned CD4+.

The receptor comes from an adult woman who had mild COVID-19 (a few samples of this study predate the infection). Cell type and time point are not known. The V gene is TRBV7-6, the J gene TRBJ2-1; 9 nucleotides match TRBD2. The sample comprised PBMCs or a T cell subset sorted from them (not recorded which). CDR3 bases: TGTGCCAGCAGCTCGATGCGGGGGGGCCTAACCAATGAGCAGTTCTTC. It is translated as CASSSMRGGLTNEQFF.